What follows describes a single TCR beta chain. Its antigen is not identified. These data are taken from a study of T cells in tumors after PD-1 blockade. General study points: Approximately 43% of tumor TCR clonotypes were also found in blood.

Libraries were prepared by immunoSEQ multiplex PCR; TCRdb keeps only in-frame clonotypes and omits some of them. The sample lists roughly 50,000 clones, about 85% occurring once. The material sequenced was PBMCs, taken before anti-PD-1 treatment. The clonotype comes from a human donor with basal cell carcinoma.

The CDR3 DNA sequence: TGTGCCAGCAGCCCACAGGGGGCAATAGGGAACACCATATATTTT. It specifies CASSPQGAIGNTIYF. The rearrangement joins TRBV3-1 (or the pseudogene TRBV3-2) to TRBJ1-3, with 9 bases aligning to TRBD1. V was pared by 4 bases and J by 7 bases, with 8 bases of the junction left unmatched. The V gene's germline CDR1 is LGHDT and CDR2 YNNKEL (reference sequence). CDR3 length: 15 residues.